The TCR beta chain described here comes from a study of blood T cell repertoires in COVID-19. About the research overall: The United States, Italy and Spain provided the acute and convalescent COVID-19 samples.

The CDR3 runs to 15 residues. V gave up 4 bases and J gave up 1 base; unmatched junction bases: 3. The germline gives CDR1 SGHRS, CDR2 YFSETQ. Measured with immunoSEQ multiplex PCR; TCRdb has only the in-frame clones, and not every one. Altogether tens of thousands of clones are present, roughly 82% being singletons, with the ten largest covering around 13%. What was sequenced was peripheral blood. The source is a woman older than 75 with acute or convalescent COVID-19. The chain is built from TRBV5-1 and TRBJ2-1; 9 bases align to TRBD2. The CDR3: CASSGSGSSYNEQFF. The DNA of the CDR3 is TGCGCCAGCAGCGGTAGCGGGAGTTCCTACAATGAGCAGTTCTTC.